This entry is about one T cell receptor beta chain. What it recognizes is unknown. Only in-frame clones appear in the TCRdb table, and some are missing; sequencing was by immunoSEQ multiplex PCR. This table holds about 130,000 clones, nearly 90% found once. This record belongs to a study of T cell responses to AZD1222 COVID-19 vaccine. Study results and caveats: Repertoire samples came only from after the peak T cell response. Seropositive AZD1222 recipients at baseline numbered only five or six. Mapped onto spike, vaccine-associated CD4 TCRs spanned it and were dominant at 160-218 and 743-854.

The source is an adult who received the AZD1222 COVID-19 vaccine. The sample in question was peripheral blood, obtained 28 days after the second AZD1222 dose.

CDR3 loop: CASSTGVGNTIYF. Written as DNA, the CDR3 is TGTGCCAGTTCCACAGGGGTTGGAAACACCATATATTTT. The chain employs TRBV19 and TRBJ1-3; 7 bases are shared with TRBD1. Germline trimming cut 8 bases from V and 3 bases from J; bases unmatched to any gene: 4. CDR1 LNHDA and CDR2 SQIVND come from the germline V gene (reference sequence). The CDR3 spans 13 residues.